These 26 T cell receptor beta chains were sequenced from one sample in a study of blood T cell repertoires in COVID-19. Data came from immunoSEQ multiplex PCR; TCRdb stores just in-frame clones and leaves some out. This repertoire shows 150,000 to 200,000 clones, 82% found once; its top ten account for 7%. The sample was peripheral blood. All receptors derive from a woman between 40 and 55 years old with COVID-19, enrolled during active disease.

This clone has only one observation. This rearrangement joins TRBV29-1 to TRBJ2-5, with D possibly being TRBD2 (6 bases). Trimming took 4 bases from V and 2 from J, leaving 11 bases between them. Germline values: CDR1 SQVTM, CDR2 ANQGSEA. The CDR3 covers 13 residues. The CDR3 loop reads CSVAGLPQETQYF. The CDR3 DNA is TGCAGCGTTGCGGGACTGCCACAAGAGACCCAGTACTTC. The whole variable domain, remainder taken from reference TRBV29-1 and TRBJ2-5, is SAVISQKPSRDICQRGTSLTIQCQVDSQVTMMFWYRQQPGQSLTLIATANQGSEATYESGFVIDKFPISRPNLTFSTLTVSNMSPEDSSIYLCSVAGLPQETQYFGPGTRLLVL.

The J gene is TRBJ2-3, the V gene TRBV19; 7 bases fit TRBD1. The CDR3 is made up of 12 amino acids. The germline V gene has CDR1 LNHDA and CDR2 SQIVND (reference sequence). CDR3 in amino acids: CEGATSTDTQYF. In DNA form, the CDR3 reads TGTGAGGGGGCGACTAGCACAGATACGCAGTATTTT.

This clone was counted a few times. The chain recombines TRBV7-9 with TRBJ1-4; 9 bases fit TRBD1. CDR3 length equals 15 residues. J lost 3 bases, V lost 4 bases, and 3 bases had no gene match. Germline lookup yields CDR1 SEHNR and CDR2 FQNEAQ (reference sequence). The CDR3 DNA is TGTGCCAGCAGCTCAACAGGGGGCTCTAATGAAAAACTGTTTTTT. Protein sequence: CASSSTGGSNEKLFF.

The chain combines TRBV19 with TRBJ1-4; D gene uncertain. The CDR3 has 16 residues. Germline-derived CDR1 and CDR2 are LNHDA and SQIVND (reference sequence). V was clipped by 1 base and J by 7 bases, with 16 bases between them. The CDR3: CASSIGAGSLSEKLFF. Here the CDR3 DNA reads TGTGCCAGTAGTATAGGCGCCGGGTCCCTCAGTGAAAAACTGTTTTTT.

This clone was counted between two and nine times. The chain joins TRBV13 to TRBJ2-2; TRBD2 matches at 8 bases. Germline CDR1 and CDR2: PRHDT and FYEKMQ (reference sequence). The V gene end was trimmed by 5 bases and the J gene end by 1 base; junction bases not matched to a gene: 6. CDR3 length: 16 residues. The CDR3 protein is CASSPPGTRNTGELFF. The CDR3 DNA reads as TGTGCCAGCAGCCCTCCCGGGACTAGGAACACCGGGGAGCTGTTTTTT.

The V gene is TRBV25-1, the J gene TRBJ2-2; 9 nucleotides agree with TRBD1. Per the germline V gene, CDR1 is MGHDK and CDR2 is SYGVNS. The V segment lost 4 bases and the J segment 5 bases; nucleotides outside the gene matches: 5. The CDR3 loop spans 15 amino acids. The CDR3 reads CASSAGQGRTGELFF. CDR3 nucleotide sequence: TGTGCCAGCAGTGCGGGACAGGGACGGACCGGGGAGCTGTTTTTT.

The chain couples TRBV7-6 to TRBJ1-4, with TRBD1 matching 11 bases. V dropped 0 bases and J dropped 1; count of bases not matched to a gene: 7. The CDR3 runs 19 residues. The germline CDR1 and CDR2 sequences are SGHVS and FNYEAQ. CDR3 DNA sequence: TGTGCCAGCAGCTTAGCCCTGGGACAGGGGGTTGGAACTAATGAAAAACTGTTTTTT. Amino acids: CASSLALGQGVGTNEKLFF.

V usage is TRBV18 and J usage is TRBJ2-6; 8 bases fit TRBD1. The junction had 7 bases not matched to a gene; V was cut back by 3 bases and J by 0 bases. The germline V gene encodes CDR1 KGHSH and CDR2 LQKENI. The CDR3 totals 18 residues. Here the CDR3 DNA reads TGTGCCAGCTCACCGGGACAGGCACTAAACTCTGGGGCCAACGTCCTGACTTTC. Translation: CASSPGQALNSGANVLTF.

This chain joins TRBV12-3 or TRBV12-4 and TRBJ2-2; D is ambiguous. The CDR3 totals 13 residues. The V and J ends lost 5 bases and 6 bases respectively, with 10 bases between them. In nucleotides, the CDR3 is TGTGCCAGCAGTGACCGCAGCGCCGGGGAGCTGTTTTTT. Amino acid sequence: CASSDRSAGELFF.

The chain has TRBV15 and TRBJ2-7; possible D gene TRBD2, 5 bases. This CDR3 is built from 12 residues. Per the germline V gene, CDR1 is LNHNV and CDR2 is YYDKDF (reference sequence). CDR3 bases: TGTGGGATCGGGGATGGCGTCAACGAGCAGTACTTC. Protein: CGIGDGVNEQYF.

The rearrangement links TRBV9 to TRBJ1-3, with D maybe TRBD1 (5 bases). Germline assignment: CDR1 SGDLS and CDR2 YYNGEE. V lost 4 bases, J lost 2 bases, and 13 bases lay in between. CDR3 length: 15 amino acids. In nucleotides, the CDR3 is TGTGCCAGCAGCCCCATCGGGGGGACTGGAAACACCATATATTTT. Translated: CASSPIGGTGNTIYF.

The chain has TRBV5-4 and TRBJ1-2, with TRBD1 matching over 9 bases. The CDR3 covers 14 residues. The J segment lost 0 bases and the V segment lost 6 bases, leaving 3 bases of the junction unmatched. In germline, CDR1 is SGHNT, CDR2 YYREEE (reference sequence). In DNA form, the CDR3 reads TGTGCCAGCAATCGACAGGGGGCTAACTATGGCTACACCTTC. Translated, it gives CASNRQGANYGYTF. Full variable domain (outside the CDR3, taken from reference TRBV5-4 and TRBJ1-2): ETGVTQSPTHLIKTRGQQVTLRCSSQSGHNTVSWYQQALGQGPQFIFQYYREEENGRGNFPPRFSGLQFPNYSSELNVNALELDDSALYLCASNRQGANYGYTFGSGTRLTVV.

The chain recombines TRBV7-6 with TRBJ2-7; 10 bases map to TRBD2. From germline, CDR1 is SGHVS and CDR2 FNYEAQ. The CDR3 loop spans 15 amino acids. Losses at the gene ends were 4 bases for V and 4 bases for J; bases not matched to a gene: 7. This CDR3 is CASSYVIAGGYEQYF. CDR3 DNA: TGTGCCAGCAGCTACGTAATAGCGGGAGGTTACGAGCAGTACTTC.

This rearrangement joins TRBV6-5 to TRBJ2-2; no firm D call. CDR1 and CDR2 (germline): MNHEY, SVGAGI. The length of the CDR3 is 14 residues. V was cut by 4 bases and J by 0 bases, with 6 bases left in between. The CDR3 DNA follows: TGTGCCAGCAGTTCCTACCCGAACACCGGGGAGCTGTTTTTT. It is translated as CASSSYPNTGELFF.

The chain is built from TRBV28 and TRBJ1-5, with a possible D match to TRBD1 (5 bases). CDR1 MDHEN and CDR2 SYDVKM come from the germline V gene. CDR3 length: 16 residues. V lost 1 base and J lost 1, with 11 bases in between. The CDR3 loop reads CASSLFGAGSNQPQHF. The DNA for the CDR3 is TGTGCCAGCAGTTTATTTGGGGCCGGGAGCAATCAGCCCCAGCATTTT.

This chain uses TRBV19 with TRBJ2-1; possible D gene TRBD2, 6 bases. The CDR3 runs to 16 residues. Germline values: CDR1 LNHDA, CDR2 SQIVND (reference sequence). V lost 0 bases, J lost 2 bases, and 11 bases lay in between. CDR3 loop: CASSIDGGSAYNEQFF. For the CDR3, the DNA is TGTGCCAGTAGTATAGATGGGGGGTCGGCCTACAATGAGCAGTTCTTC.

This clone was counted a single time. This chain connects TRBV11-2 to TRBJ2-5; TRBD1 matches 7 bases. V lost 2 bases, J lost 1 base, and 4 bases stayed unmatched. The germline gives CDR1 SGHAT, CDR2 FQNNGV. The CDR3 sequence is 15 residues long. The chain's CDR3 is CASSLFRDSQETQYF. The CDR3, as DNA: TGTGCCAGCAGCTTATTTCGGGACAGCCAAGAGACCCAGTACTTC.

The chain couples TRBV19 to TRBJ1-4; no reliable D call. The CDR3 spans 13 residues. CDR1 is LNHDA and CDR2 is SQIVND in the germline V gene (reference sequence). With 6 bases removed from V and 0 bases from J, the gap between germline ends came to 5 bases. The CDR3 spells CASRGPTNEKLFF. In nucleotides, the CDR3 is TGTGCCAGTAGGGGCCCAACTAATGAAAAACTGTTTTTT.

This clone appeared a few times. The V gene is TRBV6-5, the J gene TRBJ1-2; weak D call: TRBD1 (5 bases). The germline gives CDR1 MNHEY, CDR2 SVGAGI. Trimming left V 6 bases short and J 0 bases short, with 11 bases between. The CDR3 spans 14 residues. CDR3 coding DNA: TGTGCCAGCAGACTTACGGGGGCTAACTATGGCTACACCTTC. It specifies CASRLTGANYGYTF.

The J gene is TRBJ2-7, the V gene TRBV10-2, with D possibly TRBD2 on 5 matching bases. Trimming left V 6 bases short and J 3 bases short, with 12 bases between. The CDR3 is 13 amino acids. Germline CDR1 WSHSY, CDR2 SAAADI. CDR3 sequence: CASRAPSGYEQYF. The CDR3 bases are TGCGCCAGCAGGGCCCCCAGCGGCTACGAGCAGTACTTC.

The V and J genes are TRBV5-6 and TRBJ1-2, with D hard to call. The CDR3 extends over 12 amino acids. Germline values: CDR1 SGHDT, CDR2 YYEEEE. V was trimmed by 4 bases and J by 4 bases, leaving 8 bases between them. The CDR3: CASSPGSYGYTF. In DNA, the CDR3 is TGTGCCAGCAGCCCGGGGTCCTATGGCTACACCTTC.

This chain joins TRBV7-3 and TRBJ1-1; D is unclear. The germline V gene has CDR1 SGHTA and CDR2 FQGTGA. CDR3 length: 13 amino acids. V was clipped by 2 bases and J by 1 base, with 5 bases between them. CDR3 nucleotides: TGTGCCAGCAGCTTAGGGCGGAACACTGAAGCTTTCTTT. Its protein product is CASSLGRNTEAFF.

The gene calls are TRBV18 and TRBJ2-1; 7 bases fit TRBD2. The CDR3 loop spans 14 amino acids. J lost 3 bases, V lost 4 bases, and 3 bases had no gene match. Germline CDR1 KGHSH, CDR2 LQKENI. In DNA form, the CDR3 reads TGTGCCAGCTCACGTGCGGGGGACTACAATGAGCAGTTCTTC. It is translated as CASSRAGDYNEQFF.

V and J are TRBV30 and TRBJ1-1, with a weak D call TRBD1 (5 bases). The V gene's germline CDR1 is GTSNPN and CDR2 SVGIG (reference sequence). The CDR3 has 14 amino acids. Trimming pared 0 bases from V and 5 bases from J, leaving 13 bases between. CDR3 sequence reads: CAWSVVQVRTEAFF. The CDR3 DNA follows: TGTGCCTGGAGTGTAGTACAGGTTCGGACTGAAGCTTTCTTT.

This chain joins TRBV19 and TRBJ1-4; 8 nucleotides align to TRBD1. Germline V CDR1 and CDR2: LNHDA, SQIVND (reference sequence). This CDR3 contains 14 residues. After removal of 5 bases from V and 6 bases from J, the junction contained 5 bases not matched to a gene. The CDR3 region has the DNA TGTGCCAGTAGTCCAGGGGGCGCGGATGAAAAACTGTTTTTT. Its protein is CASSPGGADEKLFF.

The rearrangement joins TRBV5-5 to TRBJ2-7, with D perhaps matching TRBD2 (5 bases). Trimming removed 6 bases at V and 1 base at J, with 11 bases between. The CDR3 sequence is 13 residues long. Looked up from germline, CDR1 is SGHKS and CDR2 is YYEKEE (reference sequence). CDR3 sequence reads: CASNRAASYEQYV. The CDR3, as DNA: TGTGCCAGCAACAGAGCGGCGTCCTACGAGCAGTACGTC.